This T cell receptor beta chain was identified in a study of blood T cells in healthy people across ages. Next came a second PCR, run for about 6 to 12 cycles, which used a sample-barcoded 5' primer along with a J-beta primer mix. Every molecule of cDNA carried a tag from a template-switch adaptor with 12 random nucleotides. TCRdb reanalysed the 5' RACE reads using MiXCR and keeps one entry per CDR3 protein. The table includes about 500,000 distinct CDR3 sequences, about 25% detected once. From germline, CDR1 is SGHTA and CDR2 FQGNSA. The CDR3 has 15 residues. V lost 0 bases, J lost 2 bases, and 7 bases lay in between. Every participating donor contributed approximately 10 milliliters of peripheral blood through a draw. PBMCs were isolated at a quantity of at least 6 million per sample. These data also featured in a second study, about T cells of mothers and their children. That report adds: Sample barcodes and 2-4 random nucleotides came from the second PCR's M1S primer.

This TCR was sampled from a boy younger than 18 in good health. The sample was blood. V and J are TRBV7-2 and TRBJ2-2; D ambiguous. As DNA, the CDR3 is TGTGCCAGCAGCTTAGCGGTGTCCAACACCGGGGAGCTGTTTTTT. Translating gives CASSLAVSNTGELFF. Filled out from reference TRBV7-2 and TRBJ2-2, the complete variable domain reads GAGVSQSPSNKVTEKGKDVELRCDPISGHTALYWYRQSLGQGLEFLIYFQGNSAPDKSGLPSDRFSAERTGGSVSTLTIQRTQQEDSAVYLCASSLAVSNTGELFFGEGSRLTVL.